A single sample is the source of the 22 T cell receptor beta chains below, sequenced in a study of T cell responses to AZD1222 COVID-19 vaccine. TCRdb's table, derived via immunoSEQ multiplex PCR, lists solely in-frame clones and lacks some. Among tens of thousands of clones listed, around 90% were seen once. This specimen was peripheral blood, taken 28 days after the second AZD1222 dose. These receptors all stem from an adult who received the AZD1222 COVID-19 vaccine.

J is TRBJ2-1 and V is TRBV2, with 7 bases matching TRBD2. The CDR3 spans 14 residues. The ends lost 2 bases at V and 4 bases at J; junction bases unmatched: 2. Germline V lookup: CDR1 SNHLY, CDR2 FYNNEI. Here the CDR3 DNA reads TGTGCCAGCAGTGAATCTAGCGGATACAATGAGCAGTTCTTC. Its translation is CASSESSGYNEQFF.

This chain uses TRBV5-1 with TRBJ2-6, with D maybe TRBD1 (5 bases). Germline V lookup: CDR1 SGHRS, CDR2 YFSETQ. This CDR3 comprises 16 residues. V lost 3 bases, J lost 0 bases, and 10 bases lay in between. As DNA, the CDR3 is TGCGCCAGCAGCTCTGGGGCCAACTCTGGGGCCAACGTCCTGACTTTC. Translated, it gives CASSSGANSGANVLTF.

The V and J genes are TRBV7-9 and TRBJ1-1; possible D gene TRBD1, 6 bases. CDR3 length equals 15 residues. The V end was cut by 7 bases, the J end by 0 bases, with 15 bases between. Germline V gene data show CDR1 as SEHNR and CDR2 as FQNEAQ (reference sequence). The CDR3 is CASTREGGMNTEAFF. The CDR3 DNA reads TGTGCCAGCACCCGGGAGGGGGGAATGAACACTGAAGCTTTCTTT.

The rearrangement uses TRBV7-9 and TRBJ2-5; TRBD2 matches 9 bases. The CDR3 consists of 17 residues. CDR1 and CDR2 (germline): SEHNR, FQNEAQ (reference sequence). J was trimmed by 5 bases and V by 3 bases; bases with no gene match: 13. This CDR3 reads CASSFPPGLARRETQYF. The CDR3 bases are TGTGCCAGCAGCTTCCCACCGGGACTAGCCCGACGGGAGACCCAGTACTTC.

The gene calls are TRBV18 and TRBJ1-6; no firm D call. This CDR3 is 16 amino acids long. V dropped 1 base and J dropped 5 bases, with 12 bases sitting between them. The germline V gene encodes CDR1 KGHSH and CDR2 LQKENI. The CDR3 spells CASSPRVGRNNSPLHF. The DNA of the CDR3 is TGTGCCAGCTCACCACGGGTAGGGCGGAATAATTCACCCCTCCACTTT.

The chain uses TRBV7-9 and TRBJ1-2, with 10 bases fitting TRBD1. J gave up 3 bases and V 5 bases, and 9 bases lay outside the gene matches. CDR3 length: 16 residues. CDR1 and CDR2 (germline): SEHNR, FQNEAQ (reference sequence). The CDR3 sequence is CASSKQGQGYYYGYTF. Written as DNA, the CDR3 is TGTGCCAGCAGCAAACAGGGACAGGGGTACTACTATGGCTACACCTTC.

The V gene is TRBV19, the J gene TRBJ2-3; D perhaps matches TRBD1 (7 bases). V was shortened by 2 bases and J by 3 bases, with 15 bases between the two germline ends. The germline V gene has CDR1 LNHDA and CDR2 SQIVND (reference sequence). The CDR3 is 16 residues long. CDR3 in DNA: TGTGCCAGTAGTATACTGACAGGGACTCGGACAGATACGCAGTATTTT. Translation: CASSILTGTRTDTQYF.

The J gene is TRBJ1-1, the V gene TRBV7-2; D perhaps matches TRBD1 (6 bases). Germline V gene lookup returns CDR1 SGHTA and CDR2 FQGNSA. CDR3 length: 13 residues. V was pared by 3 bases and J by 3 bases, with 8 bases between. The CDR3 spells CASSFTGYTEAFF. The DNA for the CDR3 is TGTGCCAGCAGCTTTACAGGGTACACTGAAGCTTTCTTT.

The chain carries TRBV6-5 and TRBJ1-5, with TRBD1 identical over 10 bases. Germline V lookup: CDR1 MNHEY, CDR2 SVGAGI. The CDR3 length is 14 residues. V dropped 7 bases and J dropped 2; count of bases not matched to a gene: 2. The DNA for the CDR3 is TGTGCCAGCAAAGGGACAGGGGGCAATCAGCCCCAGCATTTT. As protein: CASKGTGGNQPQHF.

The genes are TRBV5-5 and TRBJ2-7; TRBD1 matches at 9 bases. CDR1 SGHKS and CDR2 YYEKEE come from the germline V gene (reference sequence). J lost 1 base, V lost 4 bases, and 6 bases had no gene match. This CDR3 region has 15 residues. The DNA of the CDR3 is TGTGCCAGCAGCCCGGGGACAGGGTCTTCCTACGAGCAGTACTTC. This sequence encodes CASSPGTGSSYEQYF.

This chain's CDR3 is CASRAGGTANTEAFF. DNA for the CDR3: TGTGCCAGCAGGGCTGGTGGGACAGCGAACACTGAAGCTTTCTTT. The rearrangement uses TRBV6-5 and TRBJ1-1; 7 bases agree with TRBD1. Trimming removed 6 bases from V and 1 base from J; junction bases left unmatched: 8. CDR1 is MNHEY and CDR2 is SVGAGI in the germline V gene. The CDR3 is 15 amino acids.

CDR3 DNA: TGCGCCAGCAGCTTGAGCACAGGGGGAGGGAAAGAGACCCAGTACTTC. Amino acid sequence: CASSLSTGGGKETQYF. The genes are TRBV5-1 and TRBJ2-5, with a tentative D call TRBD1 (8 bases). Germline lookup yields CDR1 SGHRS and CDR2 YFSETQ. This CDR3 has 16 residues. The germline V and J ends were trimmed by 1 base and 3 bases, with 16 bases remaining between them. The entire variable domain, with the rest obtained from reference TRBV5-1 and TRBJ2-5, is as follows: KAGVTQTPRYLIKTRGQQVTLSCSPISGHRSVSWYQQTPGQGLQFLFEYFSETQRNKGNFPGRFSGRQFSNSRSEMNVSTLELGDSALYLCASSLSTGGGKETQYFGPGTRLLVL.

The V gene is TRBV9, the J gene TRBJ2-7; D ambiguous. The germline V gene encodes CDR1 SGDLS and CDR2 YYNGEE. The CDR3 extends over 13 amino acids. V was cut by 4 bases and J by 2 bases, with 10 bases left in between. The CDR3 here is CASSSGPAYEQYF. CDR3 DNA sequence: TGTGCCAGCAGCTCCGGCCCCGCCTACGAGCAGTACTTC.

J is TRBJ1-5 and V is TRBV5-6, with TRBD1 identical over 12 bases. Germline CDR1 reads SGHDT; CDR2 reads YYEEEE. Trimming cost V 4 bases and J 6 bases; bases outside gene matches: 5. The CDR3 has 15 residues. CDR3 nucleotides: TGTGCCAGCAGCCTGGGACAGGGGGCAGGTCAGCCCCAGCATTTT. It yields the protein CASSLGQGAGQPQHF.

The chain uses TRBV7-9 and TRBJ2-7; TRBD2 agrees at 11 bases. The CDR3 is made up of 14 amino acids. Looked up from germline, CDR1 is SEHNR and CDR2 is FQNEAQ (reference sequence). J was trimmed by 3 bases and V by 5 bases; bases with no gene match: 3. CDR3 in DNA: TGTGCCAGCAGCCCTGGGACTAGCGGCTACGAGCAGTACTTC. This gives the protein CASSPGTSGYEQYF.

The chain links TRBV2 to TRBJ1-2, with D uncertain. The CDR3 runs 10 residues. The germline V gene encodes CDR1 SNHLY and CDR2 FYNNEI. Trimming pared 6 bases from V and 7 bases from J, leaving 6 bases between. In nucleotides, the CDR3 is TGTGCCAGCAGCGAGGGTGGCTACACCTTC. Amino acids: CASSEGGYTF.

The chain carries TRBV19 and TRBJ1-1; a possible D gene is TRBD1 (5 bases). V was cut by 4 bases and J by 4 bases, with 16 bases left in between. CDR1 is LNHDA, CDR2 SQIVND, per germline (reference sequence). The length of the CDR3 is 15 residues. The CDR3 is CASSTEVLGVTEAFF. CDR3 DNA: TGTGCCAGTAGTACGGAGGTACTAGGGGTCACTGAAGCTTTCTTT. Filled out from reference TRBV19 and TRBJ1-1, the complete variable domain reads DGGITQSPKYLFRKEGQNVTLSCEQNLNHDAMYWYRQDPGQGLRLIYYSQIVNDFQKGDIAEGYSVSREKKESFPLTVTSAQKNPTAFYLCASSTEVLGVTEAFFGQGTRLTVV.

This chain joins TRBV5-1 and TRBJ2-3; 12 bases line up with TRBD2. Germline V gene data show CDR1 as SGHRS and CDR2 as YFSETQ. The CDR3 consists of 16 residues. The ends lost 4 bases at V and 9 bases at J; junction bases unmatched: 12. CDR3 DNA sequence: TGCGCCAGCAGCCGTCCTAGCGGGGGGGCCAAGTACACGCAGTATTTT. Residues: CASSRPSGGAKYTQYF. Filled out from reference TRBV5-1 and TRBJ2-3, the complete variable domain reads KAGVTQTPRYLIKTRGQQVTLSCSPISGHRSVSWYQQTPGQGLQFLFEYFSETQRNKGNFPGRFSGRQFSNSRSEMNVSTLELGDSALYLCASSRPSGGAKYTQYFGPGTRLTVL.

This clone was picked up a small number of times. The genes are TRBV10-3 and TRBJ1-1; 8 bases match TRBD1. The CDR3 has 13 residues. With 5 bases clipped from V and 7 bases from J, the junction kept 6 bases outside the gene matches. The germline V gene encodes CDR1 ENHRY and CDR2 SYGVKD. The CDR3 is CAISRQGLVEAFF. CDR3 DNA sequence: TGTGCCATCAGTAGACAGGGGTTAGTTGAAGCTTTCTTT.

The rearrangement links TRBV5-4 to TRBJ2-7; D not certain. The CDR3 contains 15 residues. V lost 0 bases and J lost 0, with 10 bases in between. Germline V gene data show CDR1 as SGHNT and CDR2 as YYREEE (reference sequence). For the CDR3, the DNA is TGTGCCAGCAGCTTGGACAGTACAACCTCCTACGAGCAGTACTTC. Its translation: CASSLDSTTSYEQYF.

The gene calls are TRBV6-5 and TRBJ1-4; no clear D gene. The germline V gene encodes CDR1 MNHEY and CDR2 SVGAGI. The V end was cut by 7 bases, the J end by 1 base, with 10 bases between. This CDR3 spans 14 amino acids. CDR3 sequence: CASTEGGTNEKLFF. DNA for the CDR3: TGTGCCAGCACCGAGGGCGGAACTAATGAAAAACTGTTTTTT.

This clone is medium-sized within its sample. This CDR3 reads CASSFTGQAVGYTF. CDR3 bases: TGTGCCAGCAGCTTTACCGGACAGGCTGTTGGCTACACCTTC. This chain links TRBV5-6 with TRBJ1-2; 7 bases are a match to TRBD1. Germline loops: CDR1 SGHDT, CDR2 YYEEEE. Unmatched junction bases numbered 8, after V lost 2 bases and J lost 7 bases. This CDR3 is 14 amino acids long.